What follows are 23 T cell receptor beta chains derived from one specimen sequenced in a study of a mutant IDH1 vaccine in newly diagnosed glioma. Indicated time point: week 11, during vaccination. The content of each vaccine dose was 300 ug of mutant IDH1 20-mer peptide, and topical imiquimod accompanied it. For these receptors, no antigen is known. Sequenced by immunoSEQ multiplex PCR; TCRdb stores in-frame clones only, minus some. The table lists tens of thousands of clones, around 84% of them singletons. Sample: PBMCs, taken from a glioma patient whose treatment included an IDH1 peptide vaccine. These receptors were obtained from a man aged 35 to 55 with glioma.

The CDR3 region is CSAGTEEPYEQYF. In DNA, the CDR3 is TGCAGCGCAGGGACAGAGGAGCCCTACGAGCAGTACTTC. J is TRBJ2-7 and V is TRBV29-1; TRBD1 matches 7 bases. The J segment lost 2 bases and the V segment lost 7 bases, leaving 8 bases of the junction unmatched. The CDR3 loop spans 13 amino acids. Germline CDR1 reads SQVTM; CDR2 reads ANQGSEA.

The chain has TRBV5-1 and TRBJ2-7; 10 nucleotides agree with TRBD2. Germline V gene data show CDR1 as SGHRS and CDR2 as YFSETQ. CDR3 size: 15 residues. Losses at the gene ends were 0 bases for V and 5 bases for J; bases not matched to a gene: 5. CDR3 protein: CASSLGLAGSHEQYF. The CDR3 bases are TGCGCCAGCAGCTTGGGACTAGCGGGTAGCCACGAGCAGTACTTC.

This chain connects TRBV7-3 to TRBJ1-5; D is possibly TRBD1 (5 bases). With 6 bases removed from V and 7 bases from J, the gap between germline ends came to 13 bases. Germline loops: CDR1 SGHTA, CDR2 FQGTGA. CDR3 length: 13 residues. The CDR3 DNA reads as TGTGCCAGCAGTTCGGGGGGGGAGCAGCCCCAGCATTTT. Amino acids: CASSSGGEQPQHF. Supplemented by reference TRBV7-3 and TRBJ1-5, the full variable domain reads GAGVSQTPSNKVTEKGKYVELRCDPISGHTALYWYRQSLGQGPEFLIYFQGTGAADDSGLPNDRFFAVRPEGSVSTLKIQRTERGDSAVYLCASSSGGEQPQHFGDGTRLSIL.

The gene calls are TRBV5-4 and TRBJ1-4; D is unresolved. CDR3 size: 13 residues. Trimming left V 3 bases short and J 11 bases short, with 14 bases between. The germline V gene encodes CDR1 SGHNT and CDR2 YYREEE (reference sequence). DNA for the CDR3: TGTGCCAGCAGCTGGGATCTGGAGGAGAAACTGTTTTTT. This encodes CASSWDLEEKLFF.

The chain employs TRBV4-1 and TRBJ2-2; D perhaps matches TRBD1 (6 bases). Germline V gives CDR1 MGHRA, CDR2 YSYEKL. This CDR3 region has 14 residues. V was shortened by 3 bases and J by 5 bases, with 10 bases between the two germline ends. The CDR3 loop is CASSHPQGTGELFF. The CDR3, as DNA: TGCGCCAGCAGCCACCCTCAGGGGACCGGGGAGCTGTTTTTT.

A single count supports this clone. The chain has TRBV5-4 and TRBJ1-2; TRBD1 matches at 10 bases. CDR1 is SGHNT and CDR2 is YYREEE in the germline V gene (reference sequence). The CDR3 spans 14 residues. The V and J ends lost 4 bases and 7 bases, in that order; junction bases with no gene match: 7. DNA for the CDR3: TGTGCCAGCAGCCAGAGACAGGGGGCGGGTGGCTACACCTTC. Translated, it gives CASSQRQGAGGYTF.

The V and J genes are TRBV6-6 and TRBJ2-7; D gene uncertain. The germline V gene has CDR1 MNHNY and CDR2 SVGAGI (reference sequence). The CDR3 loop spans 11 amino acids. Trimming pared 6 bases from V and 7 bases from J, leaving 10 bases between. The CDR3 spells CASRGMREQYF. CDR3 DNA sequence: TGTGCCAGCAGGGGGATGCGGGAGCAGTACTTC.

This chain uses TRBV18 with TRBJ2-1; weak D call: TRBD2 (6 bases). The CDR3 is 15 residues long. V was trimmed by 6 bases and J by 7 bases, leaving 19 bases between them. CDR1 and CDR2 from the germline V gene are KGHSH and LQKENI. CDR3: CASSDRELATNEQFF. CDR3 DNA sequence: TGTGCCAGCTCGGACCGGGAGCTAGCGACTAATGAGCAGTTCTTC.

Only a few counts were recorded for this clone. This chain uses TRBV19 with TRBJ1-1, with 7 nucleotides matching TRBD1. V lost 5 bases, J lost 0 bases, and 12 bases stayed unmatched. The CDR3 consists of 17 residues. Germline CDR1 reads LNHDA; CDR2 reads SQIVND (reference sequence). The CDR3 loop is CASSLSRTGPLNTEAFF. The CDR3 coding sequence is TGTGCCAGTAGTTTATCGAGGACAGGCCCGCTGAACACTGAAGCTTTCTTT. Variable domain in full (rest from reference TRBV19 and TRBJ1-1): DGGITQSPKYLFRKEGQNVTLSCEQNLNHDAMYWYRQDPGQGLRLIYYSQIVNDFQKGDIAEGYSVSREKKESFPLTVTSAQKNPTAFYLCASSLSRTGPLNTEAFFGQGTRLTVV.

V is TRBV27 and J is TRBJ2-1; TRBD2 aligns across 7 bases. With 2 bases clipped from V and 0 bases from J, the junction kept 7 bases outside the gene matches. The germline gives CDR1 MNHEY, CDR2 SMNVEV (reference sequence). The CDR3 covers 17 residues. CDR3 coding DNA: TGTGCCAGCAGTTTAATTATTAGCGGGTCCTCCTACAATGAGCAGTTCTTC. Translating it yields CASSLIISGSSYNEQFF.

V and J are TRBV28 and TRBJ2-7; D tentatively fits TRBD1 or TRBD2 (5 bases each). This CDR3 region has 13 residues. V lost 5 bases to trimming and J lost 3 bases, with 11 bases between them. CDR1 is MDHEN, CDR2 SYDVKM, per germline. CDR3 protein: CASSGTEDYEQYF. Here the CDR3 DNA reads TGTGCCAGCAGTGGGACGGAAGACTACGAGCAGTACTTC.

This chain uses TRBV5-6 with TRBJ1-1; D uncertain. This CDR3 has 18 amino acids. V was cut by 0 bases and J by 5 bases, with 23 bases left in between. Germline V CDR1 and CDR2: SGHDT, YYEEEE. CDR3 amino acids: CASSLELGRVGPGTEAFF. CDR3 in DNA: TGTGCCAGCAGCTTGGAATTGGGCCGGGTAGGGCCGGGGACTGAAGCTTTCTTT. Complete variable domain (other parts from reference TRBV5-6 and TRBJ1-1): DAGVTQSPTHLIKTRGQQVTLRCSPKSGHDTVSWYQQALGQGPQFIFQYYEEEERQRGNFPDRFSGHQFPNYSSELNVNALLLGDSALYLCASSLELGRVGPGTEAFFGQGTRLTVV.

The chain uses TRBV6-4 and TRBJ2-2; D gene ambiguous. The CDR3 consists of 12 residues. The ends were cut back, 8 bases at V and 0 bases at J, with 4 bases in the middle. Germline V CDR1 and CDR2: MRHNA, SNTAGT. DNA for the CDR3: TGTGCCAGCGGGGCGAACACCGGGGAGCTGTTTTTT. Amino acid sequence: CASGANTGELFF.

The chain is built from TRBV19 and TRBJ1-5; 9 positions match TRBD1. J was trimmed by 1 base and V by 4 bases; bases with no gene match: 11. The CDR3 totals 18 residues. From germline, CDR1 is LNHDA and CDR2 SQIVND (reference sequence). The CDR3 coding sequence is TGTGCCAGTAGTAACCGACGCCAGGACAGGGGCAGCAATCAGCCCCAGCATTTT. This translates into CASSNRRQDRGSNQPQHF.

The gene calls are TRBV4-2 and TRBJ2-3, with D unresolved. Trimming left V 4 bases short and J 0 bases short, with 14 bases between. This CDR3 contains 16 residues. Germline V gene sequence: CDR1 LGHNA, CDR2 YNFKEQ. The CDR3 spells CASSPVPRASTDTQYF. The CDR3, as DNA: TGTGCCAGCAGCCCCGTGCCTAGGGCTAGCACAGATACGCAGTATTTT.

The chain uses TRBV4-2 and TRBJ2-7; perhaps TRBD2 as D (5 bases). The CDR3 has 13 residues. Trimming took 0 bases from V and 7 from J, leaving 10 bases between them. Germline V CDR1 and CDR2: LGHNA, YNFKEQ. The CDR3 bases are TGTGCCAGCAGCCAAGATGACCGGAGGGAGCAGTACTTC. Its protein product is CASSQDDRREQYF.

The J gene is TRBJ1-1, the V gene TRBV19; the match to TRBD1 covers 8 bases. Germline V gene data show CDR1 as LNHDA and CDR2 as SQIVND (reference sequence). CDR3 length: 13 amino acids. V gave up 7 bases and J gave up 5 bases; unmatched junction bases: 6. The CDR3, as DNA: TGTGCCAGTAACGACAGGGGAGGGACTGAAGCTTTCTTT. Translating gives CASNDRGGTEAFF.

The chain carries TRBV19 and TRBJ2-7; D unresolved. V shed 3 bases and J shed 1 base, with 7 bases lying between them. Germline values: CDR1 LNHDA, CDR2 SQIVND (reference sequence). CDR3 length: 13 amino acids. The CDR3 is CASSMAISYEQYF. CDR3 bases: TGTGCCAGTAGTATGGCCATTTCCTACGAGCAGTACTTC.

V usage is TRBV29-1 and J usage is TRBJ1-5; D is uncertain. The CDR3 sequence is 13 residues long. Looked up from germline, CDR1 is SQVTM and CDR2 is ANQGSEA. The V end lost 8 bases, the J end lost 7 bases, and 18 bases lay between the germline ends. CDR3 amino acids: CSTLSDPSQPQHF. CDR3 nucleotides: TGCAGCACCCTATCGGACCCCAGCCAGCCCCAGCATTTT.

CDR3 protein: CASSYTSYEQYF. In DNA, the CDR3 is TGTGCCAGCAGTTACACCTCCTACGAGCAGTACTTC. V is TRBV2 and J is TRBJ2-7; D is ambiguous. V was shortened by 5 bases and J by 0 bases, with 5 bases between the two germline ends. The CDR3 spans 12 residues. Germline lookup yields CDR1 SNHLY and CDR2 FYNNEI.

This clone appeared once. The chain uses TRBV5-6 and TRBJ1-1; 7 nucleotides align to TRBD1. The CDR3 is 15 amino acids. Germline lookup yields CDR1 SGHDT and CDR2 YYEEEE. V trimming: 4 bases; J trimming: 0 bases; junction bases outside the gene matches: 6. In nucleotides, the CDR3 is TGTGCCAGCAGCACGTATGACAGGGTGAACACTGAAGCTTTCTTT. Translated: CASSTYDRVNTEAFF. Full variable domain (missing parts from reference TRBV5-6 and TRBJ1-1): DAGVTQSPTHLIKTRGQQVTLRCSPKSGHDTVSWYQQALGQGPQFIFQYYEEEERQRGNFPDRFSGHQFPNYSSELNVNALLLGDSALYLCASSTYDRVNTEAFFGQGTRLTVV.

The V call is TRBV7-2, the J call TRBJ2-1, with 9 positions matching TRBD1. The V and J ends lost 6 bases and 10 bases, in that order; junction bases with no gene match: 10. Germline CDR1 SGHTA, CDR2 FQGNSA. CDR3 size: 14 residues. CDR3: CASSSGTGIGEQFF. DNA for the CDR3: TGTGCCAGCAGTTCCGGGACAGGGATAGGGGAGCAGTTCTTC.

The rearrangement joins TRBV18 to TRBJ2-7, with a tentative D call TRBD1 (6 bases). The V and J ends lost 0 bases and 0 bases respectively, with 6 bases between them. Germline V gene lookup returns CDR1 KGHSH and CDR2 LQKENI. The CDR3 loop spans 14 amino acids. CDR3 bases: TGTGCCAGCTCACCACCGGACAGCTCCTACGAGCAGTACTTC. It specifies CASSPPDSSYEQYF.